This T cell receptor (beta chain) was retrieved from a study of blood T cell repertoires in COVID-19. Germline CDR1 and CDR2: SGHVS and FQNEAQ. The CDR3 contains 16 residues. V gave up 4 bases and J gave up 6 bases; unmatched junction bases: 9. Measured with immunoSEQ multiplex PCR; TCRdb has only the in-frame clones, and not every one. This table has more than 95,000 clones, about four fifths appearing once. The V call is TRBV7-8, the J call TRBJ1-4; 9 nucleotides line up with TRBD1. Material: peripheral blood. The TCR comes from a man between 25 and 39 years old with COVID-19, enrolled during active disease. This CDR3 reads CASSSTWDRADEKLFF. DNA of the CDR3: TGTGCCAGCAGCTCCACTTGGGACAGGGCGGATGAAAAACTGTTTTTT.